The present TCR beta chain was sequenced within a study of T cell responses to AZD1222 COVID-19 vaccine. Study-wide background: Doses given second, at about 4 or about 12 weeks, were pooled. Overall study findings and caveats: The study found vaccine-associated CD4 TCRs spanning spike, dominant at 160-218 and 743-854. Nearly half of spike-specific TCRs reportedly go after variant regions that carry no mutations. The sample set comprised mostly white British donors with more females, and clonal diversity was possibly underestimated.

Produced via immunoSEQ multiplex PCR; TCRdb's table is partial and in-frame only. The repertoire holds 95,000 to 100,000 clones, more than 85% seen once, with 16% in the top ten. In regard to this clone: Its matching antigen is unknown. Other DNA sequences of this sample code for an identical CDR3.

The CDR3 loop spans 11 amino acids. Deletions cut 4 bases from V and 3 bases from J, with 7 bases between. Looked up from germline, CDR1 is SQVTM and CDR2 is ANQGSEA. This receptor was identified in an adult in good health. The sample in question was peripheral blood, obtained on day 0 of AZD1222 vaccination. J is TRBJ2-7 and V is TRBV29-1; D not resolved. The CDR3 bases are TGCAGCGTTGGGACGGACTACGAGCAGTACTTC. As protein: CSVGTDYEQYF.